Below, 13 T cell receptor beta chains from the same sample are listed, as sequenced in a study of blood T cell repertoires in COVID-19. Sequenced by immunoSEQ multiplex PCR; TCRdb stores in-frame clones only, minus some. The sample shows about 200,000 clones, roughly 86% of them seen only once. The source material was peripheral blood. Receptors originate from a man between 18 and 29 years old with active or convalescent COVID-19.

The gene calls are TRBV14 and TRBJ2-3; 14 bases are a match to TRBD2. The CDR3 runs 16 residues. Germline V gives CDR1 SGHDN, CDR2 FVKESK. J gave up 5 bases and V 5 bases, and 6 bases lay outside the gene matches. As DNA, the CDR3 is TGTGCCAGCAGCGCACCGGGACTAGCGGGAGTAGATACGCAGTATTTT. It is translated as CASSAPGLAGVDTQYF.

This clone was seen once. The chain carries TRBV5-1 and TRBJ1-1; 7 bases line up with TRBD1. CDR1 is SGHRS and CDR2 is YFSETQ in the germline V gene. There are 15 residues in the CDR3. V shed 3 bases and J 5 bases; nucleotides not matched to a gene: 10. This chain's CDR3 is CASSWDGTVGTEAFF. CDR3 DNA sequence: TGCGCCAGCAGCTGGGACGGGACAGTTGGGACTGAAGCTTTCTTT.

This clone was counted only a few times. The chain employs TRBV6-5 and TRBJ2-7, with a possible D match to TRBD2 (6 bases). Germline CDR1 is MNHEY and CDR2 is SVGAGI. Trimming shortened V by 7 bases and J by 9 bases, and 13 bases separated the two germline ends. The CDR3 totals 11 residues. This chain's CDR3 is CASTRGDAQYF. In DNA, the CDR3 is TGTGCCAGCACCCGCGGGGACGCGCAGTACTTC.

This rearrangement joins TRBV10-1 to TRBJ2-7; D is perhaps TRBD1 (6 bases). Trimming removed 7 bases at V and 3 bases at J, with 13 bases between. The germline V gene encodes CDR1 WNHNN and CDR2 SYGVQD (reference sequence). This CDR3 is 13 amino acids long. The CDR3 coding sequence is TGCGCCAGCACGCCGAGGACAGACTACGAGCAGTACTTC. Residues: CASTPRTDYEQYF.

J is TRBJ1-1 and V is TRBV18; D ambiguous. The CDR3 length is 14 residues. Germline CDR1 KGHSH, CDR2 LQKENI. The germline V and J ends were trimmed by 0 bases and 5 bases, with 10 bases remaining between them. This CDR3 reads CASSPPSSGTEAFF. CDR3 DNA: TGTGCCAGCTCACCACCGTCCTCGGGAACTGAAGCTTTCTTT. Full variable domain (rest looked up from reference TRBV18 and TRBJ1-1): NAGVMQNPRHLVRRRGQEARLRCSPMKGHSHVYWYRQLPEEGLKFMVYLQKENIIDESGMPKERFSAEFPKEGPSILRIQQVVRGDSAAYFCASSPPSSGTEAFFGQGTRLTVV.

The rearrangement joins TRBV19 to TRBJ1-6; the D is unclear. The germline V and J ends were trimmed by 7 bases and 9 bases, with 19 bases remaining between them. Germline CDR1 is LNHDA and CDR2 is SQIVND (reference sequence). This CDR3 has 15 amino acids. The CDR3 DNA reads TGTGCCAGTATGTTGTTGGCTCAGGAAGGTTCACCCCTCCACTTT. It is translated as CASMLLAQEGSPLHF.

The chain uses TRBV29-1 and TRBJ1-4, with 11 bases matching TRBD1. With 7 bases clipped from V and 7 bases from J, the junction kept 8 bases outside the gene matches. Germline V gene lookup returns CDR1 SQVTM and CDR2 ANQGSEA. The CDR3 is 14 residues long. This CDR3 reads CSALGTGGGEKLFF. As DNA, the CDR3 is TGCAGCGCTCTCGGGACAGGGGGAGGTGAAAAACTGTTTTTT. Drawing the rest from reference TRBV29-1 and TRBJ1-4, the complete variable domain is SAVISQKPSRDICQRGTSLTIQCQVDSQVTMMFWYRQQPGQSLTLIATANQGSEATYESGFVIDKFPISRPNLTFSTLTVSNMSPEDSSIYLCSALGTGGGEKLFFGSGTQLSVL.

Concerning this clone: An end of the junction does not agree with germline; a read error may underlie this. The chain couples TRBV7-7 to TRBJ2-7; 7 nucleotides match TRBD2. CDR1 and CDR2 (germline): SSHAT, FNYEAQ (reference sequence). The CDR3 is 15 residues long. In DNA, the CDR3 is TGTGCTAGCAGCCGTTCCGGGACGGGGGGAGAGGAGCAGTACTTC. Translation gives CASSRSGTGGEEQYF.

The chain combines TRBV7-3 with TRBJ1-1, with D tentatively TRBD1 (6 bases). Trimming removed 5 bases at V and 4 bases at J, with 14 bases between. The CDR3 runs to 14 residues. The germline gives CDR1 SGHTA, CDR2 FQGTGA. The CDR3 nucleotides are TGTGCCAGCAGCCGAACAGGGTTGGGCACTGAAGCTTTCTTT. Translated, it gives CASSRTGLGTEAFF.

V is TRBV7-8 and J is TRBJ1-3; TRBD1 agrees at 10 bases. After removal of 5 bases from V and 4 bases from J, the junction contained 2 bases not matched to a gene. This CDR3 comprises 14 residues. Germline V gene data show CDR1 as SGHVS and CDR2 as FQNEAQ. The CDR3: CASSPGQGGNTIYF. The CDR3 nucleotides are TGTGCCAGCAGCCCGGGACAGGGGGGAAACACCATATATTTT.

The V gene is TRBV5-8, the J gene TRBJ2-3; tentative D call: TRBD2 (5 bases). CDR1 and CDR2 from the germline V gene are SGHTS and YDEGEE. The V end lost 1 base, the J end lost 4 bases, and 10 bases lay between the germline ends. This CDR3 has 14 amino acids. The CDR3 is CASSLWSSSDTQYF. Here the CDR3 DNA reads TGTGCCAGCAGCTTGTGGTCTAGCTCAGATACGCAGTATTTT.

This clone was recorded only once. The chain links TRBV5-1 to TRBJ2-3; TRBD2 aligns across 12 bases. The germline V gene encodes CDR1 SGHRS and CDR2 YFSETQ. The ends lost 0 bases at V and 0 bases at J; junction bases unmatched: 14. The CDR3 covers 21 residues. This CDR3 reads CASSLGRTSGADRLSTDTQYF. In nucleotides, the CDR3 is TGCGCCAGCAGCTTGGGAAGGACTAGCGGGGCGGACCGCCTCAGCACAGATACGCAGTATTTT.

J is TRBJ1-1 and V is TRBV2; D unclear. Trimming removed 7 bases at V and 4 bases at J, with 13 bases between. CDR1 SNHLY and CDR2 FYNNEI come from the germline V gene. This CDR3 has 13 amino acids. CDR3 sequence: CASTAGVATEAFF. The CDR3 DNA is TGTGCCAGCACCGCCGGAGTTGCCACTGAAGCTTTCTTT.